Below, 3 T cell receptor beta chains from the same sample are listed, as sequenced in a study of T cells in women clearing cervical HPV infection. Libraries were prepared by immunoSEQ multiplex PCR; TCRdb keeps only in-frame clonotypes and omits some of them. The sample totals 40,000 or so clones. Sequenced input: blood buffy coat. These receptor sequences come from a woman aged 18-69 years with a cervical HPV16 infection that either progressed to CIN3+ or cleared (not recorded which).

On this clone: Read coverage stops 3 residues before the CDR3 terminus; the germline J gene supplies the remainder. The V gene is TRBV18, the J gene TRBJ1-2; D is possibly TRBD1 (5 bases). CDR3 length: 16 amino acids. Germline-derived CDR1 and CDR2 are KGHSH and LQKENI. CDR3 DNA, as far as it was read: TGTGCCAGCTCACCGGCGGAGGGGCGCTCCTACAATGAC. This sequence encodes CASSPAEGRSYND. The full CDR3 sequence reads CASSPAEGRSYNDYTF.

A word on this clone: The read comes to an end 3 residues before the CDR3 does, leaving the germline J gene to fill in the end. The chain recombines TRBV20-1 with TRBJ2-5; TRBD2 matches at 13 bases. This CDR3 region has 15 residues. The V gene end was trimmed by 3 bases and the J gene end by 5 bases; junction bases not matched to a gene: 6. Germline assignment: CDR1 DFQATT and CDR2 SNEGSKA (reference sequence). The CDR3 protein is CSASRTSGGDETQYF. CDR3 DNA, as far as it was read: TGCAGTGCTAGTCGGACTAGCGGGGGCGATGAGACC.

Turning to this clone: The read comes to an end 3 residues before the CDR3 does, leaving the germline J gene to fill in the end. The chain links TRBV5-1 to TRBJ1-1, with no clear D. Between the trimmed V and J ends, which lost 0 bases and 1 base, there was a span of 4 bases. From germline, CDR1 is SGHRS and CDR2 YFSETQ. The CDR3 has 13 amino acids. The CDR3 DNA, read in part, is TGCGCCAGCAGCTTGGCCCAGAACACTGAA. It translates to CASSLAQNTE. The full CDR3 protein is CASSLAQNTEAFF.